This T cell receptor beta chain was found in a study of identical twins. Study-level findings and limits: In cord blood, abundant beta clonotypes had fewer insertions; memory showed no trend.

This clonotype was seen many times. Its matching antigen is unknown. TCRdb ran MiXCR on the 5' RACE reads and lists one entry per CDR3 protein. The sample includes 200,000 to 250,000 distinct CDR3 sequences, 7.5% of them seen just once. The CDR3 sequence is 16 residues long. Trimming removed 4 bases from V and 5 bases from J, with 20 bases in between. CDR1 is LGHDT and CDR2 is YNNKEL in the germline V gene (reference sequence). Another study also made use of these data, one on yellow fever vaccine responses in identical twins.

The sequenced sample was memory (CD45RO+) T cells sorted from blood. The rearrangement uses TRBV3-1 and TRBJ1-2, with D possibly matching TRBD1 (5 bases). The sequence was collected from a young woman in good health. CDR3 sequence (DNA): TGTGCCAGCAGCCCTACCTGGCAGGGCGGGAATTATGGCTACACCTTC. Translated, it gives CASSPTWQGGNYGYTF.